One sample yielded the 10 T cell receptor beta chains listed below, sequenced in a study of CD8 T cells in Susac syndrome. Random hexamers were used to reverse transcribe roughly 0.45 to 1 ug of RNA. TCRdb ran MiXCR on the immunoSEQ multiplex PCR reads and lists one entry per CDR3 protein. This sample has fewer than 300,000 distinct CDR3 sequences, with 85% found just once. Material: CD8+ T cells from PBMCs. The receptors shown here come from a human donor with multiple sclerosis.

V and J are TRBV28 and TRBJ1-5; D gene unclear. The CDR3 sequence is 15 residues long. V lost 3 bases, J lost 0 bases, and 9 bases lay in between. Germline CDR1 and CDR2: MDHEN and SYDVKM. In DNA form, the CDR3 reads TGTGCCAGCAGTTTGCTGCTATATAGCAATCAGCCCCAGCATTTT. This translates into CASSLLLYSNQPQHF.

The CDR3 coding sequence is TGTGCCAGCTCACCACGCCCGGTCTTAAACCCTAACTATGGCTACACCTTC. This translates into CASSPRPVLNPNYGYTF. The chain uses TRBV18 and TRBJ1-2; the D is unclear. Trimming stripped 1 base from V and 0 bases from J, with 15 bases between. Germline V gene data show CDR1 as KGHSH and CDR2 as LQKENI. The CDR3 is 17 amino acids.

The chain employs TRBV7-9 and TRBJ2-7; D may be TRBD1 (7 bases). CDR3 length equals 15 residues. Germline CDR1 SEHNR, CDR2 FQNEAQ (reference sequence). Trimming shortened V by 5 bases and J by 3 bases, and 17 bases separated the two germline ends. The CDR3 sequence is CASSGGDRIYYEQYF. DNA for the CDR3: TGTGCCAGCAGCGGAGGGGACAGAATATACTACGAGCAGTACTTC.

This rearrangement joins TRBV15 to TRBJ2-7, with 9 bases fitting TRBD2. The CDR3 has 14 residues. With 4 bases clipped from V and 5 bases from J, the junction kept 6 bases outside the gene matches. CDR1 is LNHNV, CDR2 YYDKDF, per germline (reference sequence). CDR3 residues: CATSMREGQNEQYF. CDR3 DNA: TGTGCCACCAGCATGCGGGAGGGCCAGAACGAGCAGTACTTC.

The chain links TRBV12-3 or TRBV12-4 to TRBJ2-1; 8 nucleotides line up with TRBD2. The CDR3 runs 14 residues. After removal of 7 bases from V and 2 bases from J, the junction contained 4 bases not matched to a gene. CDR3 loop: CASTFSGTYNEQFF. The CDR3 DNA reads as TGTGCCAGCACCTTTAGCGGGACCTACAATGAGCAGTTCTTC.

The V gene is TRBV27, the J gene TRBJ1-5, with no clear D. CDR3 length: 14 residues. V lost 4 bases, J lost 3 bases, and 10 bases lay in between. Germline CDR1 and CDR2: MNHEY and SMNVEV (reference sequence). For the CDR3, the DNA is TGTGCCAGCAGTTCGCACAGAACCAATCAGCCCCAGCATTTT. Translated, it gives CASSSHRTNQPQHF.

V usage is TRBV20-1 and J usage is TRBJ2-1; 7 nucleotides line up with TRBD2. The J segment lost 6 bases and the V segment lost 4 bases, leaving 0 bases of the junction unmatched. CDR1 is DFQATT, CDR2 SNEGSKA, per germline (reference sequence). This CDR3 is built from 11 residues. The CDR3 is CSATGGNEQFF. The CDR3 nucleotides read TGCAGTGCTACGGGAGGCAATGAGCAGTTCTTC.

The chain joins TRBV9 to TRBJ2-1, with 9 bases fitting TRBD1. CDR1 and CDR2 (germline): SGDLS, YYNGEE. The CDR3 extends over 14 amino acids. V trimming: 0 bases; J trimming: 7 bases; junction bases outside the gene matches: 2. CDR3 coding DNA: TGTGCCAGCAGCGTAGGGACAGGGGTTAATGAGCAGTTCTTC. As protein: CASSVGTGVNEQFF.

This sequence joins TRBV28 and TRBJ2-7; D is undetermined. The CDR3 is 12 residues long. V was trimmed by 3 bases and J by 3 bases, leaving 6 bases between them. The V gene's germline CDR1 is MDHEN and CDR2 SYDVKM. CDR3 in DNA: TGTGCCAGCAGTTTGTCACTCTACGAGCAGTACTTC. Its translation: CASSLSLYEQYF.

V gene TRBV4-1 combines with J gene TRBJ2-3; no clear D. The ends were cut back, 0 bases at V and 7 bases at J, with 17 bases in the middle. CDR1 and CDR2 (germline): MGHRA, YSYEKL. The CDR3 is 16 residues long. CDR3 sequence: CASSQEPGSGVYTQYF. The CDR3 coding sequence is TGCGCCAGCAGCCAAGAGCCCGGATCTGGGGTGTATACGCAGTATTTT.